This T cell receptor beta chain was captured in a study of blood T cell repertoires in COVID-19. Study-level background: Sources were T cells, B-cell-depleted T cells, or PBMCs; the material itself was cDNA or gDNA.

Per the study methods: Quantification of nucleated cells was approximated via reference gene primer amplification. Assay used: immunoSEQ multiplex PCR; TCRdb lists only in-frame clones, some missing. That table supplies the V and J calls and clone size; D and trimming were determined from the DNA. The repertoire holds over 120,000 clones, with 80% as singletons. V lost 4 bases and J lost 6, with 9 bases in between. The CDR3 loop spans 12 amino acids. Germline V gene lookup returns CDR1 LGHDT and CDR2 YNNKEL (reference sequence). Sequencing was carried out using peripheral blood. The receptor was derived from a man aged 65 to 79 who had recovered from COVID-19. The chain carries TRBV3-1 (or the pseudogene TRBV3-2) and TRBJ1-2; D ambiguous. CDR3 coding DNA: TGTGCCAGCAGCCCCGGGGAGAATGGCTACACCTTC. This codes for CASSPGENGYTF.